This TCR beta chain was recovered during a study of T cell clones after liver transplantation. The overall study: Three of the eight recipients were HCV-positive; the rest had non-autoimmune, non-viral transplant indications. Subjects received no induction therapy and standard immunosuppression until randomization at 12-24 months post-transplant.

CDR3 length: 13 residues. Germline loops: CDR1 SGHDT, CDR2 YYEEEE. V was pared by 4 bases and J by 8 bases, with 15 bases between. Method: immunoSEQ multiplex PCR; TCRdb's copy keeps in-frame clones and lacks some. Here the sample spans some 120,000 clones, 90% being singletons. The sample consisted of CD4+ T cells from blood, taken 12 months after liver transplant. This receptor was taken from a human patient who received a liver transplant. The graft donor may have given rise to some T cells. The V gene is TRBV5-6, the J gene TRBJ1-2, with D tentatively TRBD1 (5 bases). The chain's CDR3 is CASSPWTNEGYTF. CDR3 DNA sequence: TGTGCCAGCAGCCCGTGGACAAACGAGGGCTACACCTTC.